These T cell receptor beta chains were read from a single sample in a study of blood T cell repertoires in COVID-19. Measured with immunoSEQ multiplex PCR; TCRdb has only the in-frame clones, and not every one. The table lists 84,000 or so clones, roughly 74% of them singletons. What was sequenced was peripheral blood. Source of these receptors: a man aged 65 to 79 with COVID-19, enrolled during active disease. Each CDR3 is given without its conserved first and last residue.

J,V,CDR3
TRBJ1-2,TRBV7-8,ASSFGKNYGYT
TRBJ2-3,TRBV3-1/TRBV3-2,ASSQDLAGGTDTQY
TRBJ2-7,TRBV2,ASSEALLTKNYEQY
TRBJ2-3,TRBV6-5,ASRLRGLGDTQY
TRBJ1-1,TRBV7-8,ASSSRPPTGTRNTEAF
TRBJ1-5,TRBV28,ASSVLGGGEPQH
TRBJ2-7,TRBV7-2,ASSEGTSHVRDEQY
TRBJ2-7,TRBV6-5,ASSPNVIPDEQY
TRBJ2-5,TRBV3-1/TRBV3-2,ASNPTSGGQETQY
TRBJ2-2,TRBV28,ASSITMNTGELF
TRBJ2-7,TRBV6-2/TRBV6-3,ASSSGQGMDEQY
TRBJ2-1,TRBV5-5,ASSRSIFAGRDNEQF
TRBJ2-1,TRBV6-6,ASSPTATDYSYNEQF